This T cell receptor beta chain is from a study of siplizumab effects on memory and regulatory T cells (dated by TCRdb to about 2019). With respect to the entire study: Across roughly eight responder-stimulator pairs, mixed lymphocyte reactions were run in pairs, one with siplizumab at 1 ug/mL and one without drug. The study examined how the anti-CD2 antibody siplizumab affects alloreactive T-cell subsets in allogeneic mixed lymphocyte reactions built from human PBMCs. Here is what the overall study found, with its caveats: Unstimulated naive T cells appeared more diverse than memory T cells, and naive cells seemed to contribute substantially to the alloresponse. Roughly 80-97% of proliferating CD4+ or CD8+ clones could not be assigned a naive or memory phenotype. In reactions with siplizumab, an average of approximately 69% of mappable alloreactive CD4+ clones were Treg-derived, compared with roughly 27% in control reactions. Because sequences at frequencies below about 10^-5 were poorly captured, only a minor fraction of alloreactive clones could be mapped back to unstimulated subsets. No functional confirmation was obtained for the suppressive function of proliferating Tregs from siplizumab cultures. Siplizumab significantly lowered the cumulative frequency of alloreactive sequences that could be traced to unstimulated CD4+ memory T cells.

Sequences SNHLY (CDR1) and FYNNEI (CDR2) are obtained from the germline V gene. The CDR3 has 15 amino acids, counting the end cysteine and phenylalanine. Only the CDR3 DNA is retained, 45 bases long and in frame from the first base. V loses 6 bases of germline sequence and J loses 7 bases, and the interval between the two ends is 18 bases. The library was built by means of the immunoSEQ multiplex PCR assay. About 10^5 TCR templates per sample were assayed on the deep sequencing platform. Genomic DNA extracted from sorted T cells was used for TCRbeta CDR3 sequencing. Concerning the study's data processing: The R programming language was used for the clonal analysis of the TCRbeta CDR3 data. Alloreactive CD4+ and CD8+ clones were identified by comparing unstimulated samples to CFSE-low samples taken after the reaction. Regulatory or non-regulatory origin of alloreactive CD4+ clones was assigned by matching sequences to the sorted unstimulated Treg and non-Treg repertoires. The immuneACCESS repertoire file appears here via TCRdb, limited to in-frame rearrangements. These files lack a portion of the clones; in checked studies, under half of the deficit traces to unresolved V genes, and the cause of the others is not known. Clonal size and the V and J genes are those of that table, whereas D and trimming came from the DNA. The sample table records almost 20,000 clones; approximately 40% of these occur just once. Approximately 6% of the sample is in the top ten clones.

Cells in the mixed lymphocyte reaction were cultured together at 37 degrees C for approximately 6 days. Responder PBMCs were labelled with CFSE, stimulator PBMCs were labelled with Violet Dye, and the two were mixed at a 1:1 ratio. Sorted unstimulated T cells and proliferating T cells recovered from mixed lymphocyte reactions were subjected to TCRbeta CDR3 sequencing. Fresh whole blood from some ten HLA-typed healthy donors was used as the source from which PBMCs were isolated. For TCR sequencing, responder T cells that had proliferated and were CFSE-low were FACS-sorted once the mixed lymphocyte reaction was over. Concerning this clone itself: Its specific antigen is unknown. No much larger clonotype is one base removed from it; base qualities were not supplied.

The sequence joins TRBV2 to TRBJ1-4; the D segment could be TRBD1, given 5 matching bases. The source is a human donor in good health; the cells came from an allogeneic mixed lymphocyte reaction. Some clones in this sample may be carry-over from other donors' samples. The sample comprised CFSE-low (dividing) CD4+ T cells sorted from an allogeneic mixed lymphocyte reaction. The nucleotides are TGTGCCAGCAGCCGTGAACAGACGAGGGGTGAAAAACTGTTTTTT. Translated, it reads CASSREQTRGEKLFF.